These 29 T cell receptor beta chains came from one sample sequenced in a study of blood T cell repertoires in COVID-19. The protocol was immunoSEQ multiplex PCR, while the TCRdb copy is restricted to in-frame clones and leaves out a portion. There are over 40,000 clones in the sample; approximately 86% occur only once, and about 4.1% lies in the top ten. The sequenced sample consisted of peripheral blood. All receptors come from a man older than 75 with active COVID-19.

This clone was recorded once. The chain links TRBV6-2 or TRBV6-3 to TRBJ2-5; 7 bases fit TRBD1. V trimming: 0 bases; J trimming: 2 bases; junction bases outside the gene matches: 6. The CDR3 spans 16 residues. The germline gives CDR1 MNHEY, CDR2 SVGEGT. The CDR3 DNA is TGTGCCAGCAGTTACTCCACCGGGACAGTGCAAGAGACCCAGTACTTC. Translated: CASSYSTGTVQETQYF.

This clone came up a few times. The V call is TRBV2, the J call TRBJ2-5, with D maybe TRBD1 (6 bases). The germline V gene encodes CDR1 SNHLY and CDR2 FYNNEI. The CDR3 runs to 13 residues. V lost 4 bases to trimming and J lost 5 bases, with 11 bases between them. DNA for the CDR3: TGTGCCAGCAGTGCAGGGGCAGGGGAGACCCAGTACTTC. Translated, it gives CASSAGAGETQYF. Using reference TRBV2 and TRBJ2-5 for the parts outside the CDR3, the full variable domain is EPEVTQTPSHQVTQMGQEVILRCVPISNHLYFYWYRQILGQKVEFLVSFYNNEISEKSEIFDDQFSVERPDGSNFTLKIRSTKLEDSAMYFCASSAGAGETQYFGPGTRLLVL.

In this sample, this clone turned up a few times. The V gene is TRBV7-9, the J gene TRBJ2-3; 13 nucleotides align to TRBD2. V dropped 4 bases and J dropped 1; count of bases not matched to a gene: 2. This CDR3 has 16 residues. The germline V gene encodes CDR1 SEHNR and CDR2 FQNEAQ (reference sequence). The CDR3 sequence: CASSSGLAGGTDTQYF. CDR3 in DNA: TGTGCCAGCAGCTCCGGACTAGCGGGGGGCACAGATACGCAGTATTTT.

V usage is TRBV18 and J usage is TRBJ2-3; perhaps TRBD1 as D (6 bases). Germline V gene data show CDR1 as KGHSH and CDR2 as LQKENI. Trimming cost V 2 bases and J 4 bases, with 19 bases left between them. The CDR3 length is 17 residues. The chain's CDR3 is CASSPSDSRGSADTQYF. The CDR3 nucleotides read TGTGCCAGCTCACCATCGGACTCGAGGGGGTCGGCAGATACGCAGTATTTT. The whole variable domain, filled in from reference TRBV18 and TRBJ2-3, reads NAGVMQNPRHLVRRRGQEARLRCSPMKGHSHVYWYRQLPEEGLKFMVYLQKENIIDESGMPKERFSAEFPKEGPSILRIQQVVRGDSAAYFCASSPSDSRGSADTQYFGPGTRLTVL.

J is TRBJ2-3 and V is TRBV7-9; no clear D gene. The V gene lost 3 bases and the J gene lost 2 bases, with 9 bases spanning the gap. Germline V CDR1 and CDR2: SEHNR, FQNEAQ (reference sequence). The CDR3 extends over 14 amino acids. In DNA form, the CDR3 reads TGTGCCAGCAGCTTTGTTCAGGTCACAGATACGCAGTATTTT. It specifies CASSFVQVTDTQYF.

This chain links TRBV6-5 with TRBJ2-7; 8 bases are shared with TRBD1. CDR1 MNHEY and CDR2 SVGAGI come from the germline V gene. This CDR3 is 14 amino acids long. V shed 6 bases and J 5 bases; nucleotides not matched to a gene: 9. The CDR3 loop reads CASSPGQGRNEQYF. The CDR3 DNA is TGTGCCAGCAGCCCCGGACAGGGTCGAAACGAGCAGTACTTC.

This clone was counted between two and nine times. This sequence joins TRBV7-8 and TRBJ1-5, with D possibly TRBD1 on 6 matching bases. The CDR3 contains 15 residues. Trimming took off 2 bases at V and 9 bases at J, with 17 bases between the two ends. Germline V gene lookup returns CDR1 SGHVS and CDR2 FQNEAQ. The CDR3 nucleotides read TGTGCCAGCAGCTTATTGGTCAGGGGAGAGGGGCCCCAGCATTTT. This gives the protein CASSLLVRGEGPQHF.

The chain recombines TRBV7-9 with TRBJ2-5; the D is unclear. The germline V and J ends were trimmed by 5 bases and 2 bases, with 12 bases remaining between them. The CDR3 is made up of 14 amino acids. Germline loops: CDR1 SEHNR, CDR2 FQNEAQ (reference sequence). The CDR3 nucleotides read TGTGCCAGCAGCCAGGTACATCGACAAGAGACCCAGTACTTC. It is translated as CASSQVHRQETQYF.

This chain joins TRBV3-1 (or the pseudogene TRBV3-2) and TRBJ1-6, with D perhaps matching TRBD1 (5 bases). Germline assignment: CDR1 LGHDT and CDR2 YNNKEL (reference sequence). Trimming took 4 bases from V and 0 from J, leaving 10 bases between them. The length of the CDR3 is 16 residues. CDR3 DNA sequence: TGTGCCAGCAGCCCAGTGGGGGGCTCCTATAATTCACCCCTCCACTTT. It codes for CASSPVGGSYNSPLHF.

This clone was picked up a small number of times. At the DNA level, this CDR3 is encoded by other sequences in the same sample as well. The chain employs TRBV7-2 and TRBJ1-2; perhaps TRBD1 as D (6 bases). CDR3 length: 14 amino acids. CDR1 and CDR2 from the germline V gene are SGHTA and FQGNSA. V gave up 3 bases and J gave up 8 bases, with 16 bases separating them. For the CDR3, the DNA is TGTGCCAGCAGCTTCGGGGCGGGGGGCGGGGGCTACACCTTC. Encoded protein: CASSFGAGGGGYTF. The whole variable domain, filled in from reference TRBV7-2 and TRBJ1-2, reads GAGVSQSPSNKVTEKGKDVELRCDPISGHTALYWYRQSLGQGLEFLIYFQGNSAPDKSGLPSDRFSAERTGGSVSTLTIQRTQQEDSAVYLCASSFGAGGGGYTFGSGTRLTVV.

The chain recombines TRBV12-3 or TRBV12-4 with TRBJ1-1; D gene uncertain. The CDR3 is made up of 13 amino acids. The ends were cut back, 7 bases at V and 4 bases at J, with 13 bases in the middle. Written as DNA, the CDR3 is TGTGCCAGCACCCCGTCGGAGGGCACTGAAGCTTTCTTT. This encodes CASTPSEGTEAFF.

The genes are TRBV5-4 and TRBJ2-7; 12 bases agree with TRBD2. CDR1 is SGHNT and CDR2 is YYREEE in the germline V gene (reference sequence). V lost 0 bases and J lost 6; bases outside the gene matches: 4. The CDR3 extends over 15 amino acids. The CDR3 bases are TGTGCCAGCAGCTTGGAGCTAGCGGGAGGGCGCGAGCAGTACTTC. It encodes CASSLELAGGREQYF. Looking up the rest from reference TRBV5-4 and TRBJ2-7 gives the full variable domain: ETGVTQSPTHLIKTRGQQVTLRCSSQSGHNTVSWYQQALGQGPQFIFQYYREEENGRGNFPPRFSGLQFPNYSSELNVNALELDDSALYLCASSLELAGGREQYFGPGTRLTVT.

This chain links TRBV7-3 with TRBJ2-1, with 8 bases that match TRBD2. The CDR3 loop spans 15 amino acids. Germline V gene data show CDR1 as SGHTA and CDR2 as FQGTGA. V shed 6 bases and J 5 bases; nucleotides not matched to a gene: 9. CDR3 region: CASRSSGGVHNEQFF. CDR3 in DNA: TGTGCCAGCAGATCTTCGGGGGGGGTTCACAATGAGCAGTTCTTC.

The rearrangement joins TRBV13 to TRBJ1-6, with D unresolved. V was shortened by 0 bases and J by 7 bases, with 10 bases between the two germline ends. Germline lookup yields CDR1 PRHDT and CDR2 FYEKMQ (reference sequence). The CDR3 runs 15 residues. CDR3 sequence: CASSLGPGTNSPLHF. The CDR3 region has the DNA TGTGCCAGCAGCTTAGGGCCGGGTACCAATTCACCCCTCCACTTT.

This chain connects TRBV2 to TRBJ2-1; TRBD2 aligns across 7 bases. The CDR3 consists of 14 residues. Germline V CDR1 and CDR2: SNHLY, FYNNEI. The CDR3: CVAAEWRSGGEQFF. For the CDR3, the DNA is TGTGTTGCAGCGGAATGGCGGTCGGGGGGTGAGCAGTTCTTC.

V is TRBV27 and J is TRBJ2-2, with TRBD2 identical over 7 bases. Germline values: CDR1 MNHEY, CDR2 SMNVEV (reference sequence). This CDR3 is 13 amino acids long. V trimming: 7 bases; J trimming: 5 bases; junction bases outside the gene matches: 4. The CDR3 loop is CASTSGMTGELFF. In DNA, the CDR3 is TGTGCCAGCACGAGCGGGATGACCGGGGAGCTGTTTTTT.

In this sample, this clone turned up once. The CDR3 loop reads CASSPGQGDTQYF. Written as DNA, the CDR3 is TGTGCCAGCAGCCCGGGACAGGGCGATACGCAGTATTTT. The chain carries TRBV14 and TRBJ2-3; 9 bases fit TRBD1. V lost 4 bases, J lost 6 bases, and 2 bases stayed unmatched. The CDR3 is 13 residues long. The germline V gene has CDR1 SGHDN and CDR2 FVKESK.

The J gene is TRBJ2-1, the V gene TRBV7-2; TRBD1 matches at 7 bases. V lost 6 bases to trimming and J lost 3 bases; unmatched junction nucleotides: 5. The CDR3 totals 14 residues. The germline V gene encodes CDR1 SGHTA and CDR2 FQGNSA. CDR3 sequence: CASRQWDSYNEQFF. The CDR3, as DNA: TGTGCCAGCAGACAATGGGACAGCTACAATGAGCAGTTCTTC.

The CDR3 nucleotides read TGTGCCATCAGTGCGTGGGAGGGCCCATACGAGCAGTACTTC. As protein: CAISAWEGPYEQYF. The V call is TRBV10-3, the J call TRBJ2-7; TRBD2 agrees at 7 bases. V shed 4 bases, J shed 4 bases, and the junction held 7 bases outside the gene matches. This CDR3 has 14 residues. Germline CDR1 reads ENHRY; CDR2 reads SYGVKD.

The chain has TRBV2 and TRBJ2-7; 10 positions agree with TRBD2. After removal of 6 bases from V and 3 bases from J, the junction contained 17 bases not matched to a gene. The CDR3 is 18 residues long. Germline CDR1 is SNHLY and CDR2 is FYNNEI. CDR3 sequence: CASSQPGLATRGNYEQYF. The CDR3 nucleotides are TGTGCCAGCAGCCAACCGGGACTAGCGACCCGGGGGAACTACGAGCAGTACTTC.

The chain couples TRBV19 to TRBJ1-5, with D possibly being TRBD1 (5 bases). Trimming took 1 base from V and 7 from J, leaving 14 bases between them. The CDR3 spans 15 residues. Germline CDR1 and CDR2: LNHDA and SQIVND (reference sequence). The CDR3 loop is CASSIGPAGFQPQHF. The CDR3 nucleotides read TGTGCCAGTAGTATAGGGCCCGCAGGGTTCCAGCCCCAGCATTTT.

The chain is built from TRBV11-2 and TRBJ2-7; no clear D. CDR1 is SGHAT and CDR2 is FQNNGV in the germline V gene. V lost 6 bases and J lost 2, with 5 bases in between. The CDR3 consists of 11 residues. CDR3 sequence reads: CASSSAYEQYF. Written as DNA, the CDR3 is TGTGCCAGCAGTTCTGCCTACGAGCAGTACTTC.

The chain carries TRBV4-3 and TRBJ1-3; D is undetermined. The CDR3 is made up of 14 amino acids. Germline loops: CDR1 LGHNA, CDR2 YSLEER. Between the trimmed V and J ends, which lost 1 base and 4 bases, there was a span of 8 bases. CDR3 protein: CASSQVVSGNTIYF. The CDR3 DNA sequence: TGCGCCAGCAGCCAAGTAGTCTCCGGAAACACCATATATTTT.

The V and J genes are TRBV19 and TRBJ1-1, with 9 positions matching TRBD1. V dropped 4 bases and J dropped 11; count of bases not matched to a gene: 2. From germline, CDR1 is LNHDA and CDR2 SQIVND (reference sequence). There are 11 residues in the CDR3. The CDR3 protein is CASSRTGDAFF. CDR3 coding DNA: TGTGCCAGTAGTAGGACAGGGGATGCTTTCTTT.

The chain links TRBV6-5 to TRBJ1-5, with 7 bases fitting TRBD1. The CDR3 covers 14 residues. V dropped 7 bases and J dropped 0; count of bases not matched to a gene: 3. The germline CDR1 and CDR2 sequences are MNHEY and SVGAGI. The CDR3 coding sequence is TGTGCCAGCATGCGGGACAGTAGCAATCAGCCCCAGCATTTT. As protein: CASMRDSSNQPQHF.

The V call is TRBV27, the J call TRBJ2-1, with D maybe TRBD2 (5 bases). Trimming removed 3 bases from V and 4 bases from J, with 13 bases in between. Germline CDR1 and CDR2: MNHEY and SMNVEV (reference sequence). CDR3 size: 15 residues. The CDR3 bases are TGTGCCAGCAGTTTCGGTCGCGGACTTTACAATGAGCAGTTCTTC. It translates to CASSFGRGLYNEQFF.

V and J are TRBV15 and TRBJ1-1, with D tentatively TRBD1 (5 bases). The V gene's germline CDR1 is LNHNV and CDR2 YYDKDF (reference sequence). This CDR3 region has 14 residues. The germline V and J ends were trimmed by 4 bases and 0 bases, with 9 bases remaining between them. CDR3 residues: CATSKDNMNTEAFF. DNA for the CDR3: TGTGCCACCAGCAAGGACAACATGAACACTGAAGCTTTCTTT.

This sequence joins TRBV7-3 and TRBJ2-3, with TRBD2 matching over 9 bases. This CDR3 spans 17 amino acids. V was pared by 4 bases and J by 6 bases, with 14 bases of the junction left unmatched. Germline V gene data show CDR1 as SGHTA and CDR2 as FQGTGA. The CDR3 DNA reads as TGTGCCAGCAGCTCACGAACGGGACTAGCCGTGTCGGATACGCAGTATTTT. Translating it yields CASSSRTGLAVSDTQYF. Looking up the rest from reference TRBV7-3 and TRBJ2-3 gives the full variable domain: GAGVSQTPSNKVTEKGKYVELRCDPISGHTALYWYRQSLGQGPEFLIYFQGTGAADDSGLPNDRFFAVRPEGSVSTLKIQRTERGDSAVYLCASSSRTGLAVSDTQYFGPGTRLTVL.

The rearrangement links TRBV2 to TRBJ2-5, with TRBD2 matching 8 bases. V gave up 3 bases and J gave up 2 bases; unmatched junction bases: 5. The CDR3 is 15 residues long. Germline values: CDR1 SNHLY, CDR2 FYNNEI. The DNA of the CDR3 is TGTGCCAGCAGTGACCCAGCGGGGGAACAAGAGACCCAGTACTTC. Protein: CASSDPAGEQETQYF.